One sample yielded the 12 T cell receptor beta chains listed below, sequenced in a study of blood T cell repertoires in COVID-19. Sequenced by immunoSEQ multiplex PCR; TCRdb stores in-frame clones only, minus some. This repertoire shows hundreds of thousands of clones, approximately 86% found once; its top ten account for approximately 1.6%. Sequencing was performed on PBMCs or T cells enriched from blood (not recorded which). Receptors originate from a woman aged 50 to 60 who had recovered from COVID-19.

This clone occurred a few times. CDR3 in DNA: TGTGCCTGGAGGAACGGGAACACTGAAGCTTTCTTT. Protein product: CAWRNGNTEAFF. V usage is TRBV30 and J usage is TRBJ1-1, with unresolved D. Germline V CDR1 and CDR2: GTSNPN, SVGIG (reference sequence). Trimming removed 3 bases at V and 1 base at J, with 6 bases between. The CDR3 spans 12 residues. Combining the CDR3 with reference TRBV30 and TRBJ1-1 gives the whole variable domain SQTIHQWPATLVQPVGSPLSLECTVEGTSNPNLYWYRQAAGRGLQLLFYSVGIGQISSEVPQNLSASRPQDRQFILSSKKLLLSDSGFYLCAWRNGNTEAFFGQGTRLTVV.

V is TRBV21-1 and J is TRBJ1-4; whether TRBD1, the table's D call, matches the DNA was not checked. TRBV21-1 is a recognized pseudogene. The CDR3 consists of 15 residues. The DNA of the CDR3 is TGTGCCAGCAGCCAAACAGGGGCGACTAATGAAAAACTGTTTTTT. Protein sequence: CASSQTGATNEKLFF.

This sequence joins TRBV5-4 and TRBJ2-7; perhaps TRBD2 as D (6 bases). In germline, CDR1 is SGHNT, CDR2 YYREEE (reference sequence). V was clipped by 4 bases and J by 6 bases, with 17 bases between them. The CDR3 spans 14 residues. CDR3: CASSGGTQLSEQYF. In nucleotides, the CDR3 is TGTGCCAGCAGCGGCGGGACTCAGCTGTCCGAGCAGTACTTC.

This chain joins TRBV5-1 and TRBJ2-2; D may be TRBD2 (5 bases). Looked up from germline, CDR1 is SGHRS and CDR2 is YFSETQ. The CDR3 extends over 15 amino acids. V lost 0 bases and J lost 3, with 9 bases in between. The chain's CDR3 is CASSLDPGYTGELFF. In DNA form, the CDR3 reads TGCGCCAGCAGCTTGGATCCGGGATACACCGGGGAGCTGTTTTTT.

The CDR3 sequence is CASEGRPYGYTF. The CDR3 DNA reads as TGTGCCAGCGAGGGCAGGCCCTATGGCTACACCTTC. J is TRBJ1-2 and V is TRBV2; D gene unclear. CDR3 size: 12 residues. Trimming took 8 bases from V and 4 from J, leaving 11 bases between them. Germline CDR1 SNHLY, CDR2 FYNNEI.

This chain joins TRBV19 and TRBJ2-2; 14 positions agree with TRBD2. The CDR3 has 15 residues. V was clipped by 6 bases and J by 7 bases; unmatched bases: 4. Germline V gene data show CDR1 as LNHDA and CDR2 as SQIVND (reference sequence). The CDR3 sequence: CASRGLAGAGGELFF. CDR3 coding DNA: TGTGCCAGTAGGGGACTAGCGGGAGCGGGCGGGGAGCTGTTTTTT.

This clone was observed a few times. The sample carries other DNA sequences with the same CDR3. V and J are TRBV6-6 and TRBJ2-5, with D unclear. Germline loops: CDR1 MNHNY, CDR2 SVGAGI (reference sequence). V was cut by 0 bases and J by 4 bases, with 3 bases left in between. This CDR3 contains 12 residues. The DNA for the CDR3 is TGTGCCAGCAGTTACTCGCGAGAGACCCAGTACTTC. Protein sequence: CASSYSRETQYF.

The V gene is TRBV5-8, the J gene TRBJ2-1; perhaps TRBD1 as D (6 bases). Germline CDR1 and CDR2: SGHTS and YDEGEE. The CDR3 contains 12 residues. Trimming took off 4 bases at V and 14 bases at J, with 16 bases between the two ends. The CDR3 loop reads CASSGNRVSKFF. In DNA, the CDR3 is TGTGCCAGCAGCGGAAACAGGGTTTCGAAGTTCTTC.

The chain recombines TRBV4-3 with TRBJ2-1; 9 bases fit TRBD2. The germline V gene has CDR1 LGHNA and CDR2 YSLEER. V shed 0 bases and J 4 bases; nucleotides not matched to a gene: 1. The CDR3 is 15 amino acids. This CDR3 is CASSQEGLAYNEQFF. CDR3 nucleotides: TGCGCCAGCAGCCAAGAAGGACTAGCGTACAATGAGCAGTTCTTC.

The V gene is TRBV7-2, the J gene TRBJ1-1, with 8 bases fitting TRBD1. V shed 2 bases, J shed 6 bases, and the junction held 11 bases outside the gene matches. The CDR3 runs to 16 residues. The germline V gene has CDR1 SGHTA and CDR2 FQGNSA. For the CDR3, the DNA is TGTGCCAGCAGCTTAAGGGGCGGACAGGGCGGTTCTGAAGCTTTCTTT. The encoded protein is CASSLRGGQGGSEAFF.

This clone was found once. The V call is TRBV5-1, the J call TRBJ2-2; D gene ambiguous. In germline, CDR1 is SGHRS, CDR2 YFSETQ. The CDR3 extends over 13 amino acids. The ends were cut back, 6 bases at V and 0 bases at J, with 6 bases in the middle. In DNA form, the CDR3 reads TGCGCCAGCAAGGAGACGAACACCGGGGAGCTGTTTTTT. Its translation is CASKETNTGELFF.

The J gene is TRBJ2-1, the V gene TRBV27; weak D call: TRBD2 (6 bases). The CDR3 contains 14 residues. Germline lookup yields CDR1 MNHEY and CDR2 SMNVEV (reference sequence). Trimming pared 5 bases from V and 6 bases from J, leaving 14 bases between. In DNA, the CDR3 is TGTGCCAGCAGTCCTCTTACTAGCTTCAATGAGCAGTTCTTC. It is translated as CASSPLTSFNEQFF.